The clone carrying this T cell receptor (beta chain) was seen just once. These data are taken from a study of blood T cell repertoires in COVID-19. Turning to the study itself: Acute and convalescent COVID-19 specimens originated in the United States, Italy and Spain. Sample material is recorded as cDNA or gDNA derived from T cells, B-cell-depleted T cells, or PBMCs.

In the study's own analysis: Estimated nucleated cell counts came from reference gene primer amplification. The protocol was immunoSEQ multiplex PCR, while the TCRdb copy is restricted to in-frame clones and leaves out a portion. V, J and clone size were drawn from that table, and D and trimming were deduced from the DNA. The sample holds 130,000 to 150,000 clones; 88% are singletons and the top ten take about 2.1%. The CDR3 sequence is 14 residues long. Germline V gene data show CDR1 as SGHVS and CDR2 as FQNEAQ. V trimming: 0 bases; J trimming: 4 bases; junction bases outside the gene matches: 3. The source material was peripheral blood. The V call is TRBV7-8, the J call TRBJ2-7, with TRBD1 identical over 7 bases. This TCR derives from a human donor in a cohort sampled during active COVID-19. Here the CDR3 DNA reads TGTGCCAGCAGCTTAGCAGGGGGCGGGTACGAGCAGTACTTC. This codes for CASSLAGGGYEQYF.